The rows below give T cell receptor beta chains drawn from one sample of a study of regulatory and conventional T cells in RAG deficiency. Here immunoSEQ multiplex PCR was the method, and the copy in TCRdb shows in-frame clones only, minus some. The sample records some 23,000 clones, more than 85% being singletons. These data were likewise used in another study, on regulatory T cells.

The material sequenced was CD4+ T cells sorted from blood. The source is a human donor in good health. Both conserved end residues are part of each CDR3. Each record gives: V gene, D gene, CDR3 length, clone size, J gene, CDR3 protein, CDR3 DNA. D genes are given only for firm matches. Size values are once, few and many counts, or a class for expanded clones, and some rows have none.

TRBV6-5	.	13	.	TRBJ1-1	CASGRETITEAFF	TGTGCCAGCGGGAGGGAAACGATTACTGAAGCTTTCTTT
TRBV11-2	.	13	.	TRBJ2-5	CASSLDLRETQYF	TGTGCCAGCAGCTTAGATCTAAGAGAGACCCAGTACTTC
TRBV9	.	15	.	TRBJ1-5	CASSVGTTGLEPQHF	TGTGCCAGCAGCGTAGGGACAACAGGTCTGGAGCCCCAGCATTTT
TRBV5-6	TRBD1	14	.	TRBJ1-2	CASSSTGGGYGYTF	TGTGCCAGCAGCTCGACAGGGGGCGGTTATGGCTACACCTTC
TRBV9	TRBD2	16	once	TRBJ2-2	CASSVGQRGNTGELFF	TGTGCCAGCAGCGTAGGCCAGCGGGGAAACACCGGGGAGCTGTTTTTT
TRBV11-2	.	13	.	TRBJ1-1	CASSLEQPAEAFF	TGTGCCAGCAGCTTAGAACAGCCAGCTGAAGCTTTCTTT
TRBV7-2	.	12	.	TRBJ2-5	CASSLLRETQYF	TGTGCCAGCAGCTTATTGAGGGAGACCCAGTACTTC
TRBV7-9	TRBD1	14	.	TRBJ1-1	CASSRTRDRLSAFF	TGTGCCAGCAGCCGGACCCGGGACAGGCTATCAGCTTTCTTT
TRBV7-9	.	14	.	TRBJ1-5	CASSLGGGNQPQHF	TGTGCCAGCAGCTTAGGCGGCGGCAATCAGCCCCAGCATTTT
TRBV15	TRBD2	17	.	TRBJ2-1	CATSRDRGLANYNEQFF	TGTGCCACCAGCAGAGATCGAGGACTAGCGAACTACAATGAGCAGTTCTTC
TRBV20-1	.	9	.	TRBJ2-1	CSFGVEQFF	TGCAGTTTCGGCGTCGAGCAGTTCTTC
TRBV6-1	.	12	once	TRBJ1-2	CASSGGDYGYTF	TGTGCCAGCAGCGGTGGGGACTATGGCTACACCTTC
TRBV2	TRBD2	16	.	TRBJ2-7	CASSETTSGSTSEQYF	TGTGCCAGCAGTGAAACCACTAGCGGGAGTACGAGCGAGCAGTACTTC
TRBV27	.	14	once	TRBJ2-7	CASTSRGSSYEQYF	TGTGCCAGCACTTCTCGGGGAAGCTCCTACGAGCAGTACTTC
TRBV6-5	TRBD1	12	.	TRBJ1-3	CASSYEDRGKNF	TGTGCCAGCAGTTACGAGGACAGGGGAAAAAATTTT
TRBV19	.	12	.	TRBJ2-3	CASSASTDTQYF	TGTGCCAGTAGCGCTAGCACAGATACGCAGTATTTT
TRBV5-4	.	13	.	TRBJ2-2	CASSLGATGELFF	TGTGCCAGCAGCTTGGGGGCCACCGGGGAGCTGTTTTTT
TRBV5-4	.	14	.	TRBJ1-1	CASSLDSRVTEAFF	TGTGCCAGCAGCTTGGATTCTAGGGTTACTGAAGCTTTCTTT
TRBV11-3	TRBD1	13	.	TRBJ2-7	CASSTGASYEQYF	TGTGCCAGCAGTACAGGGGCATCCTACGAGCAGTACTTC
TRBV5-1	.	15	.	TRBJ2-2	CASSLEGPDTGELFF	TGCGCCAGCAGCTTAGAGGGCCCGGACACCGGGGAGCTGTTTTTT
TRBV19	.	11	.	TRBJ2-5	CASSIEETQYF	TGTGCCAGTAGTATAGAAGAGACCCAGTACTTC
TRBV5-3	TRBD2	16	.	TRBJ2-1	CARSQRLAGAHNEQFF	TGTGCCAGAAGCCAGAGACTAGCGGGAGCCCACAATGAGCAGTTCTTC
TRBV5-1	TRBD1	13	.	TRBJ2-7	CASSLGTGGEQYF	TGCGCCAGCAGCTTGGGGACAGGGGGCGAGCAGTACTTC
TRBV5-1	.	13	once	TRBJ1-1	CASSLGGISEAFF	TGCGCCAGCAGCTTGGGGGGGATCTCTGAAGCTTTCTTT
TRBV27	TRBD2	14	.	TRBJ2-3	CASRGGRAADTQYF	TGTGCCAGCAGAGGTGGGAGGGCCGCAGATACGCAGTATTTT
TRBV27	.	15	.	TRBJ2-3	CASSLLGSSTDTQYF	TGTGCCAGCAGTTTATTGGGGTCTAGCACAGATACGCAGTATTTT
TRBV5-4	.	14	.	TRBJ1-2	CASSPGTRNYGYTF	TGTGCCAGCAGCCCCGGGACAAGGAACTATGGCTACACCTTC
TRBV19	TRBD1	17	.	TRBJ1-5	CASSKADRGRGNQPQHF	TGTGCCAGTAGTAAGGCGGACAGGGGGCGAGGCAATCAGCCCCAGCATTTT
TRBV10-2	.	15	.	TRBJ2-5	CASSGTGKAQETQYF	TGCGCCAGCAGTGGAACGGGGAAGGCCCAAGAGACCCAGTACTTC
TRBV11-3	TRBD1	17	.	TRBJ2-7	CASSPEEGAPSFYEQYF	TGTGCCAGCAGCCCAGAAGAGGGGGCGCCCAGCTTCTACGAGCAGTACTTC
TRBV5-1	.	14	.	TRBJ1-6	CASSVLRGNSPLHF	TGCGCCAGCAGCGTACTAAGGGGGAACTCACCCCTCCACTTT